Below are 22 T cell receptor beta chains sequenced from a single sample in a study of cytomegalovirus exposure and HLA in healthy donors. The PCR had 60 Vbeta and 13 Jbeta primers. Produced via immunoSEQ multiplex PCR; TCRdb's table is partial and in-frame only. The table lists around 100,000 clones, 65% to 85% of them singletons. Input material: PBMCs. The receptor set was obtained from a woman between 18 and 29 years old in good health and CMV-seronegative.

This chain connects TRBV2 to TRBJ2-7; 9 bases map to TRBD1. Per germline, CDR1 SNHLY and CDR2 FYNNEI. This CDR3 contains 15 residues. The ends lost 5 bases at V and 2 bases at J; junction bases unmatched: 7. The CDR3 sequence is CASSRPGQGTYEQYV. CDR3 DNA: TGTGCCAGCAGTCGTCCGGGACAGGGCACCTACGAGCAGTACGTC.

To note about this clone: This sample includes further DNA sequences coding for the same CDR3. The chain employs TRBV11-2 and TRBJ1-1, with a tentative D call TRBD1 (6 bases). V lost 6 bases to trimming and J lost 3 bases, with 17 bases between them. The germline CDR1 and CDR2 sequences are SGHAT and FQNNGV. CDR3 size: 15 residues. The CDR3 sequence is CASSIRGTADTEAFF. The CDR3 nucleotides read TGTGCCAGCAGTATTAGGGGGACGGCAGACACTGAAGCTTTCTTT.

J is TRBJ1-2 and V is TRBV6-6; D is uncertain. This CDR3 has 16 residues. V was trimmed by 0 bases and J by 7 bases, leaving 18 bases between them. Per the germline V gene, CDR1 is MNHNY and CDR2 is SVGAGI (reference sequence). CDR3 sequence: CASSYSESRDTSGYTF. The CDR3 DNA follows: TGTGCCAGCAGTTACTCGGAATCCCGGGATACCTCTGGCTACACCTTC.

The chain combines TRBV7-2 with TRBJ2-2; no clear D gene. Trimming cost V 7 bases and J 5 bases, with 5 bases left between them. CDR3 size: 11 residues. The germline V gene encodes CDR1 SGHTA and CDR2 FQGNSA. The CDR3 protein is CASTRTGELFF. In nucleotides, the CDR3 is TGTGCCAGCACGCGAACCGGGGAGCTGTTTTTT. The full variable domain, completed using reference TRBV7-2 and TRBJ2-2, is GAGVSQSPSNKVTEKGKDVELRCDPISGHTALYWYRQSLGQGLEFLIYFQGNSAPDKSGLPSDRFSAERTGGSVSTLTIQRTQQEDSAVYLCASTRTGELFFGEGSRLTVL.

This CDR3 reads CASSVGLAGSSTDTQYF. The CDR3 DNA reads TGTGCCAGCAGCGTGGGGCTAGCGGGGTCTAGCACAGATACGCAGTATTTT. The V call is TRBV9, the J call TRBJ2-3, with 9 nucleotides matching TRBD2. Germline CDR1 reads SGDLS; CDR2 reads YYNGEE. This CDR3 comprises 17 residues. The V segment lost 2 bases and the J segment 0 bases; nucleotides outside the gene matches: 7.

The chain carries TRBV5-6 and TRBJ1-6; 8 bases are a match to TRBD1. V was pared by 4 bases and J by 3 bases, with 9 bases of the junction left unmatched. Germline V gene data show CDR1 as SGHDT and CDR2 as YYEEEE. There are 17 residues in the CDR3. CDR3 protein: CASSQLLTGVYNSPLHF. In DNA form, the CDR3 reads TGTGCCAGCAGCCAACTCCTGACAGGGGTCTATAATTCACCCCTCCACTTT.

The gene calls are TRBV5-6 and TRBJ1-2; the match to TRBD1 covers 9 bases. The CDR3 totals 14 residues. Looked up from germline, CDR1 is SGHDT and CDR2 is YYEEEE. The V gene end was trimmed by 4 bases and the J gene end by 1 base; junction bases not matched to a gene: 2. This CDR3 is CASSMGQGNYGYTF. The CDR3 region has the DNA TGTGCCAGCAGCATGGGACAGGGTAACTATGGCTACACCTTC.

V is TRBV28 and J is TRBJ2-5; 10 bases are a match to TRBD1. The V segment lost 5 bases and the J segment 5 bases; nucleotides outside the gene matches: 11. CDR1 and CDR2 (germline): MDHEN, SYDVKM. There are 16 residues in the CDR3. CDR3 sequence reads: CASSGHGTGERETQYF. CDR3 coding DNA: TGTGCCAGCAGTGGCCACGGGACAGGGGAAAGGGAGACCCAGTACTTC. The variable domain in full, with the rest retrieved from reference TRBV28 and TRBJ2-5, is DVKVTQSSRYLVKRTGEKVFLECVQDMDHENMFWYRQDPGLGLRLIYFSYDVKMKEKGDIPEGYSVSREKKERFSLILESASTNQTSMYLCASSGHGTGERETQYFGPGTRLLVL.

The rearrangement links TRBV18 to TRBJ2-5, with D perhaps TRBD2 (6 bases). V lost 2 bases and J lost 1, with 8 bases in between. CDR1 KGHSH and CDR2 LQKENI come from the germline V gene. This CDR3 is 14 amino acids long. CDR3: CASSPGGIQETQYF. As DNA, the CDR3 is TGTGCCAGCTCACCAGGGGGGATCCAAGAGACCCAGTACTTC.

V gene TRBV6-4 combines with J gene TRBJ2-6; D is uncertain. V was trimmed by 3 bases and J by 0 bases, leaving 15 bases between them. The CDR3 totals 18 residues. CDR1 MRHNA and CDR2 SNTAGT come from the germline V gene. The CDR3 reads CASSERLAESSGANVLTF. The DNA for the CDR3 is TGTGCCAGCAGTGAGAGATTGGCGGAAAGCTCTGGGGCCAACGTCCTGACTTTC.

This clone was seen only a few times. This CDR3 reads CASSLERDYEQYF. The CDR3 region has the DNA TGTGCCAGCAGCTTAGAACGGGACTACGAGCAGTACTTC. This chain uses TRBV7-2 with TRBJ2-7; tentatively, D is TRBD2 (5 bases). Germline CDR1 SGHTA, CDR2 FQGNSA. The CDR3 length is 13 residues. Trimming stripped 1 base from V and 3 bases from J, with 7 bases between.

This chain connects TRBV14 to TRBJ2-7; D is unresolved. Germline values: CDR1 SGHDN, CDR2 FVKESK. V was clipped by 2 bases and J by 4 bases, with 6 bases between them. The CDR3 contains 12 residues. In DNA form, the CDR3 reads TGTGCCAGCAGCCAATCCCTTTACGAGCAGTACTTC. Amino acid sequence: CASSQSLYEQYF.

V gene TRBV4-1 combines with J gene TRBJ2-3, with TRBD2 matching 10 bases. CDR3 length: 16 residues. The J segment lost 6 bases and the V segment lost 4 bases, leaving 10 bases of the junction unmatched. The germline V gene has CDR1 MGHRA and CDR2 YSYEKL. The DNA for the CDR3 is TGCGCCAGCAGCCTTGAGAGCGGGGGGGCTGGGGATACGCAGTATTTT. Protein: CASSLESGGAGDTQYF.

This chain connects TRBV7-2 to TRBJ1-5; D remains unclear. Germline V CDR1 and CDR2: SGHTA, FQGNSA. Trimming shortened V by 5 bases and J by 3 bases, and 11 bases separated the two germline ends. The CDR3 contains 14 residues. CDR3 sequence: CASSLTGINQPQHF. CDR3 bases: TGTGCCAGCAGCCTTACGGGGATCAATCAGCCCCAGCATTTT.

The rearrangement uses TRBV20-1 and TRBJ1-2, with a possible D match to TRBD1 (5 bases). V lost 4 bases, J lost 13 bases, and 16 bases lay in between. CDR1 DFQATT and CDR2 SNEGSKA come from the germline V gene (reference sequence). This CDR3 contains 11 residues. The CDR3: CSAIYGGEFTF. CDR3 sequence (DNA): TGCAGTGCTATATATGGGGGGGAATTCACCTTC.

The chain carries TRBV5-5 and TRBJ1-3; D call uncertain. V was cut by 1 base and J by 4 bases, with 9 bases left in between. Looked up from germline, CDR1 is SGHKS and CDR2 is YYEKEE (reference sequence). The CDR3 has 14 amino acids. The CDR3 region is CASSLYVQGNTIYF. As DNA, the CDR3 is TGTGCCAGCAGCTTGTACGTACAGGGAAACACCATATATTTT.

The chain combines TRBV15 with TRBJ2-7, with 8 bases lining up with TRBD1. CDR3 length: 14 amino acids. V gave up 2 bases and J gave up 7 bases; unmatched junction bases: 7. Germline V gene data show CDR1 as LNHNV and CDR2 as YYDKDF (reference sequence). CDR3 bases: TGTGCCACCAGCAGAAGACAGGGGCAGCGGGAGCAGTACTTC. This sequence encodes CATSRRQGQREQYF.

The V and J genes are TRBV28 and TRBJ1-2; D ambiguous. CDR3 length equals 12 residues. The germline CDR1 and CDR2 sequences are MDHEN and SYDVKM. V shed 4 bases and J shed 5 bases, with 8 bases lying between them. CDR3: CASSYKRYGYTF. The DNA of the CDR3 is TGTGCCAGCAGTTATAAGCGTTATGGCTACACCTTC.

This sequence joins TRBV27 and TRBJ1-4; possibly TRBD1 for D (6 bases). The CDR3 covers 12 residues. Trimming removed 6 bases from V and 7 bases from J, with 9 bases in between. CDR1 and CDR2 (germline): MNHEY, SMNVEV (reference sequence). CDR3 residues: CASSNRVEKLFF. As DNA, the CDR3 is TGTGCCAGCAGCAACAGGGTTGAAAAACTGTTTTTT.

V usage is TRBV19 and J usage is TRBJ1-1; D remains unclear. The V and J ends lost 3 bases and 6 bases respectively, with 8 bases between them. Germline V gene sequence: CDR1 LNHDA, CDR2 SQIVND (reference sequence). This CDR3 comprises 12 residues. The DNA of the CDR3 is TGTGCCAGTAGTATGACATCAGCTGAAGCTTTCTTT. Encoded protein: CASSMTSAEAFF.

This chain joins TRBV11-2 and TRBJ2-4; D remains unclear. Germline V lookup: CDR1 SGHAT, CDR2 FQNNGV. The ends were cut back, 5 bases at V and 3 bases at J, with 17 bases in the middle. This CDR3 has 16 amino acids. CDR3 protein: CASSPVVDTYKNIQYF. The CDR3 DNA sequence: TGTGCCAGCAGCCCGGTGGTTGACACCTACAAAAACATTCAGTACTTC.

This chain uses TRBV2 with TRBJ2-3, with 7 bases that match TRBD2. Per germline, CDR1 SNHLY and CDR2 FYNNEI. J lost 3 bases, V lost 4 bases, and 4 bases had no gene match. The length of the CDR3 is 14 residues. The CDR3: CASSAPSGTDTQYF. CDR3 in DNA: TGTGCCAGCAGTGCGCCTAGCGGAACAGATACGCAGTATTTT.